Following are 17 T cell receptor beta chains from one sample sequenced in a study of blood T cell repertoires in COVID-19. Libraries were prepared by immunoSEQ multiplex PCR; TCRdb keeps only in-frame clonotypes and omits some of them. This table has 250,000 to 300,000 clones, approximately 90% appearing once. What was sequenced was PBMCs or T cells enriched from blood (not recorded which). All receptors come from a man between 18 and 29 years old who had recovered from COVID-19.

The chain employs TRBV7-2 and TRBJ2-7, with TRBD2 matching over 9 bases. This CDR3 has 15 amino acids. The germline CDR1 and CDR2 sequences are SGHTA and FQGNSA. V lost 4 bases to trimming and J lost 2 bases; unmatched junction nucleotides: 6. CDR3 nucleotide sequence: TGTGCCAGCAGCTCCGTAGCGGGGGCCCCCTACGAGCAGTACTTC. It codes for CASSSVAGAPYEQYF.

The J gene is TRBJ1-5, the V gene TRBV9; D possibly corresponds to TRBD1 (5 bases). The ends were cut back, 0 bases at V and 0 bases at J, with 7 bases in the middle. CDR1 SGDLS and CDR2 YYNGEE come from the germline V gene. The CDR3 is 15 amino acids. Written as DNA, the CDR3 is TGTGCCAGCAGCGTAGCAGGGCATAGCAATCAGCCCCAGCATTTT. It is translated as CASSVAGHSNQPQHF. Full variable domain (missing parts from reference TRBV9 and TRBJ1-5): DSGVTQTPKHLITATGQRVTLRCSPRSGDLSVYWYQQSLDQGLQFLIQYYNGEERAKGNILERFSAQQFPDLHSELNLSSLELGDSALYFCASSVAGHSNQPQHFGDGTRLSIL.

The chain has TRBV19 and TRBJ1-5; D is perhaps TRBD1 (5 bases). Per the germline V gene, CDR1 is LNHDA and CDR2 is SQIVND (reference sequence). The CDR3 covers 23 residues. Trimming removed 1 base from V and 5 bases from J, with 36 bases in between. The CDR3 loop is CASSIGSGGGGLRLPVGDQPQHF. In DNA, the CDR3 is TGTGCCAGTAGTATAGGTTCGGGGGGTGGCGGGCTCCGTCTTCCGGTTGGTGATCAGCCCCAGCATTTT.

Only one count was recorded for this clone. This rearrangement joins TRBV3-1 (or the pseudogene TRBV3-2) to TRBJ2-1; D remains ambiguous. Trimming shortened V by 1 base and J by 6 bases, and 4 bases separated the two germline ends. This CDR3 region has 12 residues. CDR1 and CDR2 from the germline V gene are LGHDT and YNNKEL (reference sequence). CDR3 region: CASSQVSNEQFF. The DNA of the CDR3 is TGTGCCAGCAGCCAAGTATCCAATGAGCAGTTCTTC.

The V and J genes are TRBV5-4 and TRBJ2-2, with 9 bases that match TRBD2. Germline CDR1 is SGHNT and CDR2 is YYREEE (reference sequence). This CDR3 spans 16 amino acids. The V segment lost 3 bases and the J segment 0 bases; nucleotides outside the gene matches: 3. This CDR3 reads CASSSQRGANTGELFF. The CDR3 nucleotides read TGTGCCAGCAGCTCCCAGCGGGGGGCGAACACCGGGGAGCTGTTTTTT.

V is TRBV25-1 and J is TRBJ1-1, with a possible D match to TRBD1 (5 bases). This CDR3 has 14 residues. Trimming cost V 2 bases and J 4 bases, with 11 bases left between them. Germline values: CDR1 MGHDK, CDR2 SYGVNS. CDR3 loop: CASSETGHSTEAFF. The DNA for the CDR3 is TGTGCCAGCAGTGAAACCGGACATTCCACTGAAGCTTTCTTT.

The rearrangement links TRBV27 to TRBJ2-3, with a tentative D call TRBD1 (6 bases). In germline, CDR1 is MNHEY, CDR2 SMNVEV (reference sequence). V dropped 0 bases and J dropped 2 bases, with 12 bases sitting between them. There are 16 residues in the CDR3. CDR3 sequence: CASSLSAGAFTDTQYF. CDR3 bases: TGTGCCAGCAGTTTATCCGCAGGGGCTTTCACAGATACGCAGTATTTT.

The chain links TRBV29-1 to TRBJ2-3; 11 bases map to TRBD2. V was clipped by 4 bases and J by 6 bases; unmatched bases: 12. Germline CDR1 is SQVTM and CDR2 is ANQGSEA. The CDR3 sequence is 16 residues long. CDR3 protein: CSVAIGLAGGEDTQYF. The CDR3 coding sequence is TGCAGCGTTGCCATCGGGCTAGCGGGAGGAGAGGATACGCAGTATTTT.

The gene calls are TRBV6-5 and TRBJ2-3, with 8 bases aligning to TRBD2. Germline V gives CDR1 MNHEY, CDR2 SVGAGI. The CDR3 sequence is 15 residues long. V was clipped by 6 bases and J by 10 bases; unmatched bases: 15. This CDR3 reads CASRMTDGRDVAQYF. The CDR3 DNA reads TGTGCCAGCAGGATGACAGACGGGAGGGATGTCGCGCAGTATTTT.

The rearrangement links TRBV18 to TRBJ2-3; TRBD2 matches 9 bases. V dropped 3 bases and J dropped 0; count of bases not matched to a gene: 10. Germline-derived CDR1 and CDR2 are KGHSH and LQKENI. The CDR3 covers 18 residues. CDR3 DNA sequence: TGTGCCAGCTCACCCTTACGTGGGACTAGCACTAGCACAGATACGCAGTATTTT. Its protein is CASSPLRGTSTSTDTQYF.

The chain has TRBV28 and TRBJ1-5; D gene unclear. With 6 bases removed from V and 1 base from J, the gap between germline ends came to 13 bases. There are 15 residues in the CDR3. The germline V gene encodes CDR1 MDHEN and CDR2 SYDVKM. In nucleotides, the CDR3 is TGTGCCAGCAGATCTCCTTCGGGAAGCAATCAGCCCCAGCATTTT. It specifies CASRSPSGSNQPQHF.

The chain links TRBV28 to TRBJ1-2; the match to TRBD1 covers 11 bases. The V and J ends lost 7 bases and 10 bases, in that order; junction bases with no gene match: 17. The CDR3 contains 16 residues. Germline CDR1 and CDR2: MDHEN and SYDVKM. Written as DNA, the CDR3 is TGTGCCAGCATCACTCCCCGGTTACGGACAGGGGGCGTCTACACCTTC. Translating gives CASITPRLRTGGVYTF.

The rearrangement joins TRBV19 to TRBJ2-1; 13 bases map to TRBD2. The CDR3 is 14 amino acids. In germline, CDR1 is LNHDA, CDR2 SQIVND (reference sequence). The ends lost 4 bases at V and 12 bases at J; junction bases unmatched: 6. CDR3 in DNA: TGTGCCAGTAGTACCGGACTAGCGGGGGCAGGGCAGTTCTTC. Translated, it gives CASSTGLAGAGQFF.

The gene calls are TRBV3-1 (or the pseudogene TRBV3-2) and TRBJ2-5; D is perhaps TRBD1 (5 bases). The CDR3 sequence is 15 residues long. Germline-derived CDR1 and CDR2 are LGHDT and YNNKEL (reference sequence). V lost 5 bases and J 5 bases, leaving 18 bases between the germline ends. The CDR3 region has the DNA TGTGCCAGCAGCGAAAGGCCCGGACAAGCGGAGACCCAGTACTTC. Translation: CASSERPGQAETQYF.

The gene calls are TRBV24-1 and TRBJ1-5; D unclear. Trimming shortened V by 1 base and J by 7 bases, and 10 bases separated the two germline ends. The germline CDR1 and CDR2 sequences are KGHDR and SFDVKD. This CDR3 is built from 14 residues. Here the CDR3 reads CATSDFREGQPQHF. The CDR3 coding sequence is TGTGCCACCAGTGATTTTAGGGAGGGCCAGCCCCAGCATTTT.

The chain carries TRBV7-9 and TRBJ1-6, with D tentatively TRBD1 (6 bases). V lost 5 bases to trimming and J lost 9 bases, with 17 bases between them. From germline, CDR1 is SEHNR and CDR2 FQNEAQ (reference sequence). The CDR3 consists of 15 residues. The CDR3 coding sequence is TGTGCCAGCAGCCCAGGGGCGGCTGCCGGTTCACCCCTCCACTTT. Translated: CASSPGAAAGSPLHF.

In this sample, this clone turned up once. The same CDR3 is also encoded by other DNA sequences in this sample. This chain uses TRBV27 with TRBJ1-5; tentative D call: TRBD1 (6 bases). The germline V gene has CDR1 MNHEY and CDR2 SMNVEV (reference sequence). This CDR3 has 13 residues. V shed 5 bases and J shed 2 bases, with 7 bases lying between them. In DNA form, the CDR3 reads TGTGCCAGCAGTCGACAGGGCAATCAGCCCCAGCATTTT. This translates into CASSRQGNQPQHF.